This entry lists 25 T cell receptor beta chains sequenced from one sample in a study of spatial heterogeneity in lung cancer. TCRdb reprocessed the 5' RACE reads with MiXCR, giving one entry per CDR3 protein. The sample records about 85,000 distinct CDR3 sequences, approximately 20% being singletons. Time point in this sample: sample taken at primary tumor resection. Unsorted tumor, nontumor lung tissue or cryopreserved PBMC supplied the whole RNA. Sample: PBMCs, taken at surgery. The receptors were gathered from a male donor with early-stage non-small cell lung cancer.

There are a few counts of this clonotype. At one boundary the junction diverges from the germline segment, which might be a read error. The rearrangement links TRBV18 to TRBJ2-1; 9 bases fit TRBD2. This CDR3 has 16 residues. The V gene's germline CDR1 is KGHSH and CDR2 LQKENI. The CDR3 DNA follows: TGTGCCGGCTCACAGGCCCGGACTAGCGAGTACAATGAGCAGTTCTTC. It specifies CAGSQARTSEYNEQFF. The entire variable domain, with the rest obtained from reference TRBV18 and TRBJ2-1, is as follows: NAGVMQNPRHLVRRRGQEARLRCSPMKGHSHVYWYRQLPEEGLKFMVYLQKENIIDESGMPKERFSAEFPKEGPSILRIQQVVRGDSAAYFCAGSQARTSEYNEQFFGPGTRLTVL.

This chain joins TRBV20-1 and TRBJ1-1; D is uncertain. The CDR3 runs 11 residues. CDR1 is DFQATT, CDR2 SNEGSKA, per germline (reference sequence). V was shortened by 4 bases and J by 4 bases, with 7 bases between the two germline ends. For the CDR3, the DNA is TGCAGTGCTACCCCGGGCACTGAAGCTTTCTTT. Its translation is CSATPGTEAFF.

This clonotype showed up just a few times. The genes are TRBV27 and TRBJ2-7; no firm D call. The length of the CDR3 is 15 residues. Trimming removed 2 bases from V and 3 bases from J, with 14 bases in between. CDR1 and CDR2 (germline): MNHEY, SMNVEV (reference sequence). The DNA for the CDR3 is TGTGCCAGCAGTTTAGGTCCTAGTGGGATCTACGAGCAGTACTTC. Translation gives CASSLGPSGIYEQYF.

Here the CDR3 reads CASSLAGTSGGYNEQFF. The CDR3 DNA is TGTGCCAGCAGCTTAGCGGGGACTAGCGGGGGTTACAATGAGCAGTTCTTC. J is TRBJ2-1 and V is TRBV7-6; 14 nucleotides align to TRBD2. V shed 0 bases and J 4 bases; nucleotides not matched to a gene: 2. The length of the CDR3 is 17 residues. Germline V gives CDR1 SGHVS, CDR2 FNYEAQ.

This sequence joins TRBV5-1 and TRBJ1-2, with a possible D match to TRBD1 (5 bases). V was trimmed by 1 base and J by 7 bases, leaving 11 bases between them. This CDR3 has 13 amino acids. Germline V gives CDR1 SGHRS, CDR2 YFSETQ. The CDR3 here is CASSLMGQAGYTF. CDR3 DNA: TGCGCCAGCAGCTTGATGGGGCAGGCTGGCTACACCTTC.

The J gene is TRBJ2-1, the V gene TRBV27; 9 bases are shared with TRBD1. The CDR3 contains 14 residues. V shed 0 bases, J shed 8 bases, and the junction held 2 bases outside the gene matches. Germline lookup yields CDR1 MNHEY and CDR2 SMNVEV (reference sequence). CDR3 sequence (DNA): TGTGCCAGCAGTTTATCCACAGGGGGCGATGAGCAGTTCTTC. Amino acid sequence: CASSLSTGGDEQFF.

The chain couples TRBV18 to TRBJ2-3; 15 bases fit TRBD2. The CDR3 spans 17 residues. Germline lookup yields CDR1 KGHSH and CDR2 LQKENI. Trimming took 4 bases from V and 0 from J; bases not matched to a gene: 2. In DNA form, the CDR3 reads TGTGCCAGCTCACGAGGACTAGCGGGGGGGAGCACAGATACGCAGTATTTT. It codes for CASSRGLAGGSTDTQYF.

V and J are TRBV9 and TRBJ2-2; no reliable D call. Looked up from germline, CDR1 is SGDLS and CDR2 is YYNGEE. The CDR3 length is 15 residues. V was cut by 2 bases and J by 1 base, with 9 bases left in between. CDR3 sequence reads: CASSVWARNTGELFF. Written as DNA, the CDR3 is TGTGCCAGCAGCGTCTGGGCTCGGAACACCGGGGAGCTGTTTTTT.

This clonotype showed up just a few times. The chain combines TRBV6-2 or TRBV6-3 with TRBJ2-7; D gene uncertain. V shed 5 bases and J shed 3 bases, with 5 bases lying between them. CDR1 MNHEY and CDR2 SVGEGT come from the germline V gene. CDR3 length equals 11 residues. The CDR3 reads CASSPNYEQYF. The DNA for the CDR3 is TGTGCCAGCAGTCCCAACTACGAGCAGTACTTC.

In this sample, this clonotype turned up many times. The V call is TRBV11-2, the J call TRBJ2-1; 8 bases match TRBD2. Trimming at V came to 1 base and at J to 3 bases, leaving 2 bases not matched to a gene. Germline V gene sequence: CDR1 SGHAT, CDR2 FQNNGV. The CDR3 loop spans 15 amino acids. The CDR3 loop reads CASSLAGGIYNEQFF. The CDR3 region has the DNA TGTGCCAGCAGCTTAGCGGGAGGGATCTACAATGAGCAGTTCTTC.

This clonotype appeared a few times. V is TRBV6-1 and J is TRBJ1-1, with D unresolved. Germline CDR1 reads MNHNS; CDR2 reads SASEGT. The V gene lost 4 bases and the J gene lost 6 bases, with 12 bases spanning the gap. This CDR3 spans 13 amino acids. The CDR3 region has the DNA TGTGCCAGCAGTGTGGGGAGAAGGGCTGAAGCTTTCTTT. Amino acids: CASSVGRRAEAFF.

This clonotype was seen many times. V and J are TRBV21-1 and TRBJ2-6; the DNA was not compared with TRBD1, the D call given in the table. TRBV21-1 is designated a pseudogene. The CDR3 runs to 15 residues. Written as DNA, the CDR3 is TGTGCCAGCAGCAGCACAGGGACCGGGGCCAACGTCCTGACTTTC. This translates into CASSSTGTGANVLTF.

This clonotype occurred many times. This chain uses TRBV18 with TRBJ1-5, with a tentative D call TRBD1 (5 bases). CDR1 and CDR2 from the germline V gene are KGHSH and LQKENI. The CDR3 runs 13 residues. With 6 bases removed from V and 5 bases from J, the gap between germline ends came to 11 bases. CDR3 nucleotides: TGTGCCAGCTCCCAGTCGGGGGATCAGCCCCAGCATTTT. Residues: CASSQSGDQPQHF.

This clonotype was counted only a few times. The rearrangement joins TRBV10-3 to TRBJ1-5, with D unclear. The CDR3 covers 13 residues. Germline V lookup: CDR1 ENHRY, CDR2 SYGVKD. V was clipped by 8 bases and J by 7 bases, with 15 bases between them. DNA of the CDR3: TGTGCCATCCGAGTGGCGGTGGGGCAGCCCCAGCATTTT. As protein: CAIRVAVGQPQHF.

To note about this clonotype: A much larger clone differs by one base, so this may be a read error. V usage is TRBV6-2 or TRBV6-3 and J usage is TRBJ1-5; maybe TRBD1 (5 bases). This CDR3 has 14 amino acids. Germline assignment: CDR1 MNHEY and CDR2 SVGEGT. The CDR3 coding sequence is TGTGCCATATCCACCGGGACTAGCGATCAGCCCCAGCATTTT. It codes for CAISTGTSDQPQHF.

CDR3 region: CASTPRGQNTEAFF. CDR3 DNA sequence: TGTGCCAGCACCCCCCGGGGACAGAACACTGAAGCTTTCTTT. The chain combines TRBV25-1 with TRBJ1-1, with a weak D call TRBD1 (6 bases). Per germline, CDR1 MGHDK and CDR2 SYGVNS. The CDR3 spans 14 residues. Trimming left V 7 bases short and J 1 base short, with 13 bases between.

Only a few counts were recorded for this clonotype. The rearrangement links TRBV27 to TRBJ2-1, with 10 positions matching TRBD2. CDR1 MNHEY and CDR2 SMNVEV come from the germline V gene (reference sequence). Unmatched junction bases numbered 8, after V lost 1 base and J lost 8 bases. This CDR3 comprises 16 residues. This CDR3 reads CASSLLASGRMDEQFF. CDR3 DNA sequence: TGTGCCAGCAGTTTATTGGCTAGCGGGAGAATGGATGAGCAGTTCTTC.

J is TRBJ1-1 and V is TRBV29-1; 7 bases line up with TRBD1. The CDR3 consists of 14 residues. The germline V gene encodes CDR1 SQVTM and CDR2 ANQGSEA. Trimming at V came to 6 bases and at J to 3 bases, leaving 10 bases not matched to a gene. CDR3 sequence: CSVGPGGTDTEAFF. As DNA, the CDR3 is TGCAGCGTCGGCCCAGGGGGAACAGACACTGAAGCTTTCTTT.

The genes are TRBV28 and TRBJ2-3; tentatively, D is TRBD1 (5 bases). Germline V CDR1 and CDR2: MDHEN, SYDVKM. The CDR3 has 13 residues. The V and J ends lost 5 bases and 3 bases respectively, with 9 bases between them. The CDR3 DNA is TGTGCCAGCAGTCGGGCAGGGACAGATACGCAGTATTTT. Translating it yields CASSRAGTDTQYF.

This clonotype showed up many times. The rearrangement links TRBV11-2 to TRBJ2-5; 9 bases fit TRBD1. This CDR3 is built from 14 residues. Germline CDR1 is SGHAT and CDR2 is FQNNGV. V lost 5 bases, J lost 1 base, and 2 bases stayed unmatched. CDR3 sequence reads: CASSLQGAQETQYF. The CDR3, as DNA: TGTGCCAGCAGCCTACAGGGGGCCCAAGAGACCCAGTACTTC.

CDR3 nucleotide sequence: TGTGCCAGCTCAACACTCGGACAGCTTGCCGGGGAGCTGTTTTTT. This codes for CASSTLGQLAGELFF. The V and J genes are TRBV18 and TRBJ2-2; D is perhaps TRBD1 (6 bases). Between the trimmed V and J ends, which lost 5 bases and 6 bases, there was a span of 16 bases. The CDR3 sequence is 15 residues long. Germline V lookup: CDR1 KGHSH, CDR2 LQKENI.

This clonotype has at least ten counts. DNA of the CDR3: TGTGCCAGCAGTTCAACTGACAGGGACGATCAGCCCCAGCATTTT. As protein: CASSSTDRDDQPQHF. J is TRBJ1-5 and V is TRBV6-6, with 7 bases matching TRBD1. There are 15 residues in the CDR3. Trimming took 4 bases from V and 5 from J; bases not matched to a gene: 8. Germline CDR1 is MNHNY and CDR2 is SVGAGI (reference sequence).

This clonotype was picked up a small number of times. This chain links TRBV5-1 with TRBJ1-2; D gene ambiguous. CDR1 is SGHRS, CDR2 YFSETQ, per germline. This CDR3 comprises 14 residues. V shed 3 bases and J shed 4 bases, with 13 bases lying between them. The DNA for the CDR3 is TGCGCCAGCAGCTCTTCAGGACGTACCTATGGCTACACCTTC. Protein product: CASSSSGRTYGYTF. Supplemented by reference TRBV5-1 and TRBJ1-2, the full variable domain reads KAGVTQTPRYLIKTRGQQVTLSCSPISGHRSVSWYQQTPGQGLQFLFEYFSETQRNKGNFPGRFSGRQFSNSRSEMNVSTLELGDSALYLCASSSSGRTYGYTFGSGTRLTVV.

The chain couples TRBV4-3 to TRBJ2-2; TRBD1 is a possible D gene (6 bases). There are 16 residues in the CDR3. V lost 0 bases, J lost 9 bases, and 17 bases lay in between. The V gene's germline CDR1 is LGHNA and CDR2 YSLEER. The CDR3, as DNA: TGCGCCAGCAGCCAAGAAACAGGGCGTCGGACCAGGGAGCTGTTTTTT. This translates into CASSQETGRRTRELFF.

This clonotype showed up just a few times. The chain recombines TRBV6-2 or TRBV6-3 with TRBJ1-1; possible D gene TRBD1, 6 bases. Germline V gene sequence: CDR1 MNHEY, CDR2 SVGEGT. V dropped 5 bases and J dropped 5 bases, with 21 bases sitting between them. This CDR3 has 16 residues. In DNA form, the CDR3 reads TGTGCCAGCAGTCCCAACCCGGACAGATCTCTGACTGAAGCTTTCTTT. As protein: CASSPNPDRSLTEAFF.